The 17 T cell receptor beta chains in this list originate from one sample, sequenced in a study of blood T cell repertoires in COVID-19. Sequencing used immunoSEQ multiplex PCR; TCRdb keeps in-frame clones, though not all of them. The top ten clones hold more than 2% of a sample with tens of thousands of clones, roughly 88% of them seen once. Material: peripheral blood. The receptor source for this set is a man older than 75 with active or convalescent COVID-19.

The chain recombines TRBV30 with TRBJ2-7; possible D gene TRBD2, 7 bases. The length of the CDR3 is 15 residues. CDR1 is GTSNPN, CDR2 SVGIG, per germline (reference sequence). V dropped 4 bases and J dropped 6 bases, with 22 bases sitting between them. CDR3 nucleotides: TGTGCCTGGACCCGAAGGGGGGGAAGGGGAGGCGAGCAGTACTTC. It encodes CAWTRRGGRGGEQYF. The variable domain in full, with the rest retrieved from reference TRBV30 and TRBJ2-7, is SQTIHQWPATLVQPVGSPLSLECTVEGTSNPNLYWYRQAAGRGLQLLFYSVGIGQISSEVPQNLSASRPQDRQFILSSKKLLLSDSGFYLCAWTRRGGRGGEQYFGPGTRLTVT.

Written as DNA, the CDR3 is TGTGCCATCAGTGAGGGGCAACATCAAGAGACCCAGTACTTC. This translates into CAISEGQHQETQYF. The chain combines TRBV10-3 with TRBJ2-5; D is ambiguous. The CDR3 has 14 residues. V gave up 2 bases and J gave up 2 bases, with 9 bases separating them. CDR1 is ENHRY, CDR2 SYGVKD, per germline.

J is TRBJ2-7 and V is TRBV19; 10 bases align to TRBD1. V shed 4 bases and J 6 bases; nucleotides not matched to a gene: 9. The CDR3 extends over 15 amino acids. CDR1 and CDR2 from the germline V gene are LNHDA and SQIVND (reference sequence). The CDR3 coding sequence is TGTGCCAGTAGTAAAGACAGGGGGCAGGGCGGCGAGCAGTACTTC. Protein sequence: CASSKDRGQGGEQYF.

This clone was found a few times. The rearrangement uses TRBV5-1 and TRBJ2-3; D uncertain. This CDR3 is built from 14 residues. Germline V gene data show CDR1 as SGHRS and CDR2 as YFSETQ. Trimming stripped 0 bases from V and 2 bases from J, with 7 bases between. The chain's CDR3 is CASSLAPYTDTQYF. The CDR3 nucleotides read TGCGCCAGCAGCTTGGCCCCCTACACAGATACGCAGTATTTT.

The chain links TRBV27 to TRBJ2-5, with 8 bases that match TRBD1. Trimming at V came to 4 bases and at J to 5 bases, leaving 9 bases not matched to a gene. CDR1 and CDR2 (germline): MNHEY, SMNVEV (reference sequence). The CDR3 spans 15 residues. The CDR3 protein is CASSSWDRSLETQYF. The DNA of the CDR3 is TGTGCCAGCAGTTCCTGGGACAGGTCCCTGGAGACCCAGTACTTC.

In this sample, this clone turned up once. The chain employs TRBV5-6 and TRBJ2-7, with TRBD2 identical over 15 bases. CDR1 SGHDT and CDR2 YYEEEE come from the germline V gene. Trimming removed 2 bases from V and 6 bases from J; junction bases left unmatched: 12. The CDR3 runs 18 residues. This CDR3 is CASSLGLAGGWFDAEQYF. The CDR3 DNA sequence: TGTGCCAGCAGCTTAGGACTAGCGGGGGGGTGGTTTGATGCCGAGCAGTACTTC.

The chain is built from TRBV30 and TRBJ2-7; 7 positions agree with TRBD1. Per the germline V gene, CDR1 is GTSNPN and CDR2 is SVGIG (reference sequence). Trimming removed 3 bases from V and 4 bases from J; junction bases left unmatched: 6. The CDR3 contains 13 residues. The CDR3 DNA reads TGTGCCTGGAGCGCAGGGGGTGGGTACGAGCAGTACTTC. Protein: CAWSAGGGYEQYF. Drawing the rest from reference TRBV30 and TRBJ2-7, the complete variable domain is SQTIHQWPATLVQPVGSPLSLECTVEGTSNPNLYWYRQAAGRGLQLLFYSVGIGQISSEVPQNLSASRPQDRQFILSSKKLLLSDSGFYLCAWSAGGGYEQYFGPGTRLTVT.

The genes are TRBV5-4 and TRBJ2-2; D is perhaps TRBD2 (6 bases). Deletions cut 2 bases from V and 5 bases from J, with 16 bases between. Per the germline V gene, CDR1 is SGHNT and CDR2 is YYREEE (reference sequence). The CDR3 covers 16 residues. The CDR3 region has the DNA TGTGCCAGCAGCTTCGGCTTTAGGGGAGGAACCGGGGAGCTGTTTTTT. Its translation is CASSFGFRGGTGELFF. Using reference TRBV5-4 and TRBJ2-2 for the parts outside the CDR3, the full variable domain is ETGVTQSPTHLIKTRGQQVTLRCSSQSGHNTVSWYQQALGQGPQFIFQYYREEENGRGNFPPRFSGLQFPNYSSELNVNALELDDSALYLCASSFGFRGGTGELFFGEGSRLTVL.

The V call is TRBV9, the J call TRBJ2-6, with unresolved D. V gave up 0 bases and J gave up 0 bases, with 13 bases separating them. Germline-derived CDR1 and CDR2 are SGDLS and YYNGEE. The CDR3 has 18 amino acids. The CDR3 loop is CASSVGAANPSGANVLTF. The CDR3 nucleotides are TGTGCCAGCAGCGTAGGGGCAGCAAATCCCTCTGGGGCCAACGTCCTGACTTTC.

This clone appeared once. V gene TRBV5-8 combines with J gene TRBJ2-7; 8 positions agree with TRBD1. V trimming: 4 bases; J trimming: 3 bases; junction bases outside the gene matches: 9. Germline V CDR1 and CDR2: SGHTS, YDEGEE. There are 15 residues in the CDR3. The CDR3 DNA is TGTGCCAGCAGCCGTAGGACAGGGCAAGGCTACGAGCAGTACTTC. Translated: CASSRRTGQGYEQYF.

About this clone itself: This sample also contains other DNA sequences that code for the same CDR3. The chain employs TRBV7-2 and TRBJ1-1; 7 bases fit TRBD1. Per the germline V gene, CDR1 is SGHTA and CDR2 is FQGNSA. The J segment lost 0 bases and the V segment lost 5 bases, leaving 6 bases of the junction unmatched. The CDR3 loop spans 15 amino acids. As DNA, the CDR3 is TGTGCCAGCAGCCCCCGACAGGGCCTGAACACTGAAGCTTTCTTT. This gives the protein CASSPRQGLNTEAFF.

The chain combines TRBV27 with TRBJ2-7; 11 nucleotides match TRBD1. Trimming cost V 6 bases and J 3 bases; bases outside gene matches: 10. Looked up from germline, CDR1 is MNHEY and CDR2 is SMNVEV (reference sequence). The CDR3 consists of 16 residues. CDR3 DNA: TGTGCCAGCAGGAATACCGGGACAGGGGGTGTCTACGAGCAGTACTTC. It codes for CASRNTGTGGVYEQYF.

The J gene is TRBJ2-6, the V gene TRBV5-1, with TRBD2 matching 8 bases. The V segment lost 4 bases and the J segment 0 bases; nucleotides outside the gene matches: 15. This CDR3 has 20 amino acids. Germline V gives CDR1 SGHRS, CDR2 YFSETQ. In DNA, the CDR3 is TGCGCCAGCAGCCCTCACTCGGGACTAGGCGCCGTCTCTGGGGCCAACGTCCTGACTTTC. Amino acids: CASSPHSGLGAVSGANVLTF.

The rearrangement joins TRBV5-4 to TRBJ2-2; D uncertain. CDR3 length: 12 residues. V was cut by 4 bases and J by 2 bases, with 3 bases left in between. Per germline, CDR1 SGHNT and CDR2 YYREEE (reference sequence). The CDR3 sequence: CASSINTGELFF. CDR3 DNA sequence: TGTGCCAGCAGCATAAACACCGGGGAGCTGTTTTTT.

This clone has just a few counts. The chain uses TRBV3-1 (or the pseudogene TRBV3-2) and TRBJ1-2; the D is unclear. The CDR3 contains 13 residues. In germline, CDR1 is LGHDT, CDR2 YNNKEL (reference sequence). With 6 bases removed from V and 5 bases from J, the gap between germline ends came to 13 bases. The CDR3 DNA sequence: TGTGCCAGCAGTCCAAGTGCTCAGTATGGCTACACCTTC. Its translation: CASSPSAQYGYTF.

The chain joins TRBV4-3 to TRBJ1-3; no reliable D call. Trimming pared 5 bases from V and 0 bases from J, leaving 8 bases between. Germline V gives CDR1 LGHNA, CDR2 YSLEER. The CDR3 runs 14 residues. The CDR3 loop reads CASSFSASGNTIYF. DNA for the CDR3: TGCGCCAGCAGCTTCAGCGCCTCTGGAAACACCATATATTTT.

The chain couples TRBV7-2 to TRBJ1-6; no firm D call. Germline V gene sequence: CDR1 SGHTA, CDR2 FQGNSA. V was shortened by 2 bases and J by 10 bases, with 9 bases between the two germline ends. The CDR3 contains 13 residues. The CDR3: CASSLSVLSPLHF. DNA for the CDR3: TGTGCCAGCAGCTTATCAGTCCTCTCACCCCTCCACTTT.